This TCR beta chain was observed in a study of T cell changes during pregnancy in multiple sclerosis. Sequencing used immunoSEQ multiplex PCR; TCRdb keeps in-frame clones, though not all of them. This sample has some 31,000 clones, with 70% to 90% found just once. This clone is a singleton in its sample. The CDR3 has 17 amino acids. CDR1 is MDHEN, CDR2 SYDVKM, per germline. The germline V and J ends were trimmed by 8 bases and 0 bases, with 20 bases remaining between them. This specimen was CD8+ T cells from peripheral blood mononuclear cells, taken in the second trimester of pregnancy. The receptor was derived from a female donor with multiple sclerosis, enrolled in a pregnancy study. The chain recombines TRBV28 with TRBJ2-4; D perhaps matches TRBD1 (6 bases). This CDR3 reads CASHGRGLELAKNIQYF. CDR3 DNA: TGTGCCAGCCACGGCAGGGGCTTAGAATTAGCCAAAAACATTCAGTACTTC.